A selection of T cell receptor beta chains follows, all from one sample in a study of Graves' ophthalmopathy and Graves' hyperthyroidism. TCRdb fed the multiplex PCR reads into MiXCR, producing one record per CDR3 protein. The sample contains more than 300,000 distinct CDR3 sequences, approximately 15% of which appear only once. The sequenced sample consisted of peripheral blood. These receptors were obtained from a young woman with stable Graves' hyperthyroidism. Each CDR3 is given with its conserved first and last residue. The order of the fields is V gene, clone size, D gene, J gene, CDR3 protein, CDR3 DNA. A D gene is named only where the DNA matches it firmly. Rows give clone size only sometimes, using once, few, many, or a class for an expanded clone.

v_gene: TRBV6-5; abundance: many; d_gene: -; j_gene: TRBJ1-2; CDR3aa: CASSYSIGGGYGYTF; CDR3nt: TGTGCCAGCAGTTACTCGATTGGGGGCGGCTATGGCTACACCTTC
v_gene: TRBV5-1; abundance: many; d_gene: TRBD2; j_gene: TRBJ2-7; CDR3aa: CASSLDSGGVSYEQYF; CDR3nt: TGCGCCAGCAGCTTGGATAGCGGGGGGGTCTCCTACGAGCAGTACTTC
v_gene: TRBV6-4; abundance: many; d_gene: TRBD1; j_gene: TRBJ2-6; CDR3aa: CASPAGQDSGANVLTF; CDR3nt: TGTGCCAGCCCCGCGGGACAGGACTCTGGGGCCAACGTCCTGACTTTC
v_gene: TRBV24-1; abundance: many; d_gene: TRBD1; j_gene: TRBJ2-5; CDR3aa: CATSDGRGWTGELKTQYF; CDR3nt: TGTGCCACCAGTGATGGGAGGGGGTGGACAGGGGAGTTGAAGACCCAGTACTTC
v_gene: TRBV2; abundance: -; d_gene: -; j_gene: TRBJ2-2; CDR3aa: CASRSEHVPTGELFF; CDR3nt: TGTGCCAGCAGGTCCGAACATGTTCCCACCGGGGAGCTGTTTTTT
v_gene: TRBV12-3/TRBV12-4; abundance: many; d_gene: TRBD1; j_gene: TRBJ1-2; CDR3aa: CASSPGTDYGYTF; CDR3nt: TGTGCCAGCAGTCCCGGGACAGACTATGGCTACACCTTC
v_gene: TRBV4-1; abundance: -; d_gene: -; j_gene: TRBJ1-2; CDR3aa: CASSQDRGSNYGYTF; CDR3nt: TGCGCCAGCAGCCAAGATCGAGGCAGTAACTATGGCTACACCTTC
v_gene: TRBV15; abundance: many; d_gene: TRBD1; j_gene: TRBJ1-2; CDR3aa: CATSSVTGEVDYTF; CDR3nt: TGTGCCACCAGCAGCGTAACAGGGGAGGTTGACTACACCTTC
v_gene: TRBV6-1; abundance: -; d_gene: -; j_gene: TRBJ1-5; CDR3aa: CASRGGQYQPQHF; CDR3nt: TGTGCCAGCAGGGGAGGACAGTATCAGCCCCAGCATTTT
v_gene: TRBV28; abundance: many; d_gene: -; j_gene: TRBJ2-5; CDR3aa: CASSFPGVETQYF; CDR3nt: TGTGCCAGCAGTTTTCCAGGGGTGGAGACCCAGTACTTC
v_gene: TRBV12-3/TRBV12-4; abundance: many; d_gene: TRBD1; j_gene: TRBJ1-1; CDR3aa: CASSPGGGGEAFF; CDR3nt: TGTGCCAGCAGTCCAGGGGGCGGGGGTGAAGCTTTCTTT
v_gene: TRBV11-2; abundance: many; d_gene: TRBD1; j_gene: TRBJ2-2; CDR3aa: CASSRVGQGVAGELFF; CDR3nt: TGTGCCAGCAGCCGAGTTGGACAGGGGGTGGCCGGGGAGCTGTTTTTT
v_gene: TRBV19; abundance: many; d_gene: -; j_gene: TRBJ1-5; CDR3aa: CASSILLFSVTKDQPQHF; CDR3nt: TGTGCCAGTAGTATTTTACTATTTAGTGTGACGAAGGATCAGCCCCAGCATTTT
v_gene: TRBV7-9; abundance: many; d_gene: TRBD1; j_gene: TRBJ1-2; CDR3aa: CASSPTDREDYGYTF; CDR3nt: TGTGCCAGCAGCCCTACCGACAGGGAGGACTATGGCTACACCTTC
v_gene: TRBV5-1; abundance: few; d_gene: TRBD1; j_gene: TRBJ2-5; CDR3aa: CASSLTVPGQGSAQYF; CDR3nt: TGCGCCAGCAGCTTGACCGTTCCGGGACAGGGGAGCGCCCAGTACTTC
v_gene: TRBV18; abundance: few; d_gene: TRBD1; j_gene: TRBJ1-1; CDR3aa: CASSPDRAHTEAFF; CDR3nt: TGTGCCAGCTCACCCGACAGGGCCCACACTGAAGCTTTCTTT
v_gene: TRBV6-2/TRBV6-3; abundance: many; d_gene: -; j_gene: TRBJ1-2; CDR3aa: CAVGNGYTF; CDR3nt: TGTGCCGTGGGGAACGGCTACACCTTC
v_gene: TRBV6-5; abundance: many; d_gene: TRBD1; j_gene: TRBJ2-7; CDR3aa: CASTSGQVTEQYF; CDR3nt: TGTGCCAGCACTTCGGGACAGGTCACCGAGCAGTACTTC
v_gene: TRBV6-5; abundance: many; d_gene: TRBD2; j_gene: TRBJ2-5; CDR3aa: CASSSRKSGGETQYF; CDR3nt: TGTGCCAGCAGTTCCAGAAAGAGCGGGGGCGAGACCCAGTACTTC
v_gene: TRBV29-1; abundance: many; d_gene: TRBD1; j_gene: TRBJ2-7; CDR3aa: CSAAWTGSYEQYF; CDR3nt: TGCAGCGCCGCCTGGACAGGTTCCTACGAGCAGTACTTC
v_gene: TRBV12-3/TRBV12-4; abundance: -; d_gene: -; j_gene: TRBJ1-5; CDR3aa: CASSYSGMGQPQHF; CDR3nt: TGTGCCAGCAGTTATTCGGGGATGGGGCAGCCCCAGCATTTT
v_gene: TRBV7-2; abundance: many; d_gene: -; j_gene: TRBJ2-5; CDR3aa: CASSLGSRVKETQYF; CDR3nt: TGTGCCAGCAGCTTAGGGAGCAGGGTAAAAGAGACCCAGTACTTC
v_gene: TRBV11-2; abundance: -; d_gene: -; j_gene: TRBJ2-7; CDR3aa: CASSLGGSLYEQYF; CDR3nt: TGTGCCAGCAGCTTAGGTGGCTCCCTCTACGAGCAGTACTTC
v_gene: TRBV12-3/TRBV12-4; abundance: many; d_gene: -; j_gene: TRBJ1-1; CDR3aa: CASSLPTRNTEAFF; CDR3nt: TGTGCCAGCAGTCTCCCTACCCGGAACACTGAAGCTTTCTTT
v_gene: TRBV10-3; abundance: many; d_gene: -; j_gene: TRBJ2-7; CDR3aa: CAISESGQGRHEQYF; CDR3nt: TGTGCCATCAGTGAGTCGGGGCAGGGGAGGCACGAGCAGTACTTC
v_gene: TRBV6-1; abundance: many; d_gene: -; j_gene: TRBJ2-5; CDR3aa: CASSISGETQYF; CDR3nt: TGTGCCAGCAGTATCAGTGGGGAGACCCAGTACTTC
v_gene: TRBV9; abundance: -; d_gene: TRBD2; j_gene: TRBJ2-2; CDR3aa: CASGPSGPSNTGELFF; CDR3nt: TGTGCCAGCGGCCCTAGCGGCCCCTCGAACACCGGGGAGCTGTTTTTT
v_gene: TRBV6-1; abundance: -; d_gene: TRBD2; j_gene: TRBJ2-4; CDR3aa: CASSTGLPSRNIQYF; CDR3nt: TGTGCCAGCAGTACGGGACTACCGAGTAGAAACATTCAGTACTTC
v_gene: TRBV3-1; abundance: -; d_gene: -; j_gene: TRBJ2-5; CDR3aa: CASSQHGTQYF; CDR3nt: TGTGCCAGCAGCCAGCATGGGACCCAGTACTTC
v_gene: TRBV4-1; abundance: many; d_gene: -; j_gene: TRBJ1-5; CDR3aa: CASSQGPGERNQPQHF; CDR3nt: TGCGCCAGCAGCCAAGGGCCGGGTGAACGGAATCAGCCCCAGCATTTT
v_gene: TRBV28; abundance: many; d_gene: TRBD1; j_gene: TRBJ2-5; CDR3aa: CASSLDRGLETQYF; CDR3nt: TGTGCCAGCAGTTTAGACAGGGGCCTAGAGACCCAGTACTTC
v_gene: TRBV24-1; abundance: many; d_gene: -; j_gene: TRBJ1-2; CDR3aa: CATSDSHGRDYGYTF; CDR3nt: TGTGCCACCAGTGATTCCCACGGGCGGGACTATGGCTACACCTTC
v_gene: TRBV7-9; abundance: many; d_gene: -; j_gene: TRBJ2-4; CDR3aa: CASSLELAIQYF; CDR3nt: TGTGCCAGCAGCTTAGAACTGGCCATTCAGTACTTC
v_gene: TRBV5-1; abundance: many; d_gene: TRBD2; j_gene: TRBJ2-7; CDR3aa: CASSFTSDEQYF; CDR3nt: TGCGCCAGCAGCTTCACTAGCGACGAGCAGTACTTC
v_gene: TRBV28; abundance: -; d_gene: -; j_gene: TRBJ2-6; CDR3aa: CASSYPSGANVLTF; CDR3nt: TGTGCCAGCAGTTACCCGTCGGGGGCCAACGTCCTGACTTTC
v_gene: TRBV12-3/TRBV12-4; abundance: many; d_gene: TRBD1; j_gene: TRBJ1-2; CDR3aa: CASRPGQDPYGYTF; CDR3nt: TGTGCCAGCAGGCCCGGACAGGACCCCTATGGCTACACCTTC
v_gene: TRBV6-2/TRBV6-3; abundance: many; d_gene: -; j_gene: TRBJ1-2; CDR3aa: CASSLGGTSGYTF; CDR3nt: TGTGCCAGCAGCCTGGGAGGGACGAGTGGCTACACCTTC
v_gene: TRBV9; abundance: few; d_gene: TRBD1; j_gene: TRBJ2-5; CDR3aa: CASSVEWGQGISETQYF; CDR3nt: TGTGCCAGCAGCGTAGAATGGGGACAGGGGATCTCAGAGACCCAGTACTTC
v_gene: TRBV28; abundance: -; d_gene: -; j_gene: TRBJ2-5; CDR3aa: CASSSTGTTNSIQETQYF; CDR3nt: TGTGCCAGCAGTTCTACCGGGACCACTAACTCCATCCAAGAGACCCAGTACTTC
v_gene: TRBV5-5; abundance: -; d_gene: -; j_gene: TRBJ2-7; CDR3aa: CASSLFPNEQYF; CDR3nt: TGTGCCAGCAGCTTGTTCCCTAACGAGCAGTACTTC
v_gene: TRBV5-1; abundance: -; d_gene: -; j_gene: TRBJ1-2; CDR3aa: CASSLENTGYYGYSF; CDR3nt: TGCGCCAGCAGCTTGGAAAACACAGGGTACTATGGCTACAGCTTC
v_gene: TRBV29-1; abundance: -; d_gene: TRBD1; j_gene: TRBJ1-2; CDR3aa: CSVQGVNYGYTF; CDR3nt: TGCAGCGTTCAGGGGGTTAACTATGGCTACACCTTC
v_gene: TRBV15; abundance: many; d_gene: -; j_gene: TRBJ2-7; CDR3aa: CATSNPGEQYF; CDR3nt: TGTGCCACCAGCAACCCCGGGGAGCAGTACTTC
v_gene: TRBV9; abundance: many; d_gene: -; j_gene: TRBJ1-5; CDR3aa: CASSVGQGQPQHF; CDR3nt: TGTGCCAGCAGCGTAGGTCAGGGACAGCCCCAGCATTTT
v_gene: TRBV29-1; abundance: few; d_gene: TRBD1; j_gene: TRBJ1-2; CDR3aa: CSVEGGTGFFSGYTF; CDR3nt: TGCAGCGTTGAAGGGGGGACAGGTTTTTTTAGCGGCTACACCTTC
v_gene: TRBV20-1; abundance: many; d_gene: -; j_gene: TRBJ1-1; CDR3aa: CSASGESFTEAFF; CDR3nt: TGCAGTGCTAGTGGGGAGAGCTTCACTGAAGCTTTCTTT
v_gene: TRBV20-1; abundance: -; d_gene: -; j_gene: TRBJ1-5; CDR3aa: CSARDQGTGRQPQHF; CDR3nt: TGCAGTGCTAGAGATCAGGGAACAGGTCGTCAGCCCCAGCATTTT
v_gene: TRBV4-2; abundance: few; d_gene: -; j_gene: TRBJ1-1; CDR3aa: CASSQGGIQTEAFF; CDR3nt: TGTGCCAGCAGCCAAGGAGGGATCCAGACTGAAGCTTTCTTT
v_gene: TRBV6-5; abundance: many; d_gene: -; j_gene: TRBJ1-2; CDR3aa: CASSPSSPRYGYTF; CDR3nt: TGTGCCAGCAGTCCGTCCTCGCCACGCTATGGCTACACCTTC
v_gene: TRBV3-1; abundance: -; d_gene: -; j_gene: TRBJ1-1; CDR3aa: CASSPSPGDTEAFF; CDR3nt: TGTGCCAGCAGCCCATCGCCGGGGGACACTGAAGCTTTCTTT
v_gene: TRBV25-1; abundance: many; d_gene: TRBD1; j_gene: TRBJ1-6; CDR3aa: CASSEGTGVYSPLHF; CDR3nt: TGTGCCAGCAGTGAGGGGACAGGGGTTTATTCACCCCTCCACTTT
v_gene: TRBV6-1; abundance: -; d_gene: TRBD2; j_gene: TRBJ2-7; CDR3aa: CASSATSVSYEQYF; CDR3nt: TGTGCCAGCAGTGCCACTAGCGTCTCCTACGAGCAGTACTTC
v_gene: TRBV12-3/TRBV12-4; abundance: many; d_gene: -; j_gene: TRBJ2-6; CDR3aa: CASSLRNEGANVLTF; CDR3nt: TGTGCCAGCAGTTTAAGGAACGAAGGGGCCAACGTCCTGACTTTC